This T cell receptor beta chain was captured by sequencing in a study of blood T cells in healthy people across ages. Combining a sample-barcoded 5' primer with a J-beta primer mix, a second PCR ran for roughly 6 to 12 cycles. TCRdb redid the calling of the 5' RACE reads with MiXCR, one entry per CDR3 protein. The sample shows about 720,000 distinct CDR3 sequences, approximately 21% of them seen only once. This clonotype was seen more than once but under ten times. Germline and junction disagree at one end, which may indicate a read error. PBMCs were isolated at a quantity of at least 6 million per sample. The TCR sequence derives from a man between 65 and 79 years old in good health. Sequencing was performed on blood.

The CDR3: CASSTGQKNTQYF. The CDR3 DNA follows: TGTGCCAGCTCAACGGGACAGAAAAACACTCAGTACTTC. This rearrangement joins TRBV18 to TRBJ2-4; 7 positions match TRBD1. Germline-derived CDR1 and CDR2 are KGHSH and LQKENI. The CDR3 has 13 amino acids.